This T cell receptor beta chain is drawn from a study of blood T cell repertoires in COVID-19 (dated by TCRdb to 2018 to 2020). For the study in its entirety: Collaborator samples came from the United States, Italy and Spain and covered acute and convalescent phases of COVID-19. The samples were drawn from two sources: the first 160 participants of the ongoing ImmuneRACE study, and 1,000 to 1,500 subjects contributed by 6 global collaborators. Nearly every sample came with metadata listing a de-identified subject ID, COVID-19 status, age in years and sex. The repertoires were released in a freely available public database intended as a resource for research on the immune response to SARS-CoV-2. Deeply sampled blood TCRbeta repertoires from subjects exposed to, actively infected with, or recovered from COVID-19 were included in the dataset. The prospective study material was composed of cDNA or gDNA derived from T cells, B-cell-depleted T cells, or PBMCs. Where available, HLA class I and class II types were taken from metadata supplied by the sample provider and were not determined by assay-based typing. Study-wide conclusions, independent of this receptor: The amount of clinical and demographic metadata varied by source and participant and was provided uncurated.

In Seattle, one collaborating source enrolled patients while the infection was active and tracked those patients longitudinally over the course of disease. Each collaborating institution followed its own protocols to collect whole blood in K2EDTA tubes. For TCRbeta analysis, collaborators shipped samples as frozen whole blood, isolated PBMCs, or DNA extracted from either of those sample types. The immunoSEQ Assay, a bias-controlled multiplex PCR, was used to amplify TCRbeta CDR3 regions from genomic DNA. The authors processed their data as follows. The number of nucleated cells in each sample was estimated by amplification of reference gene primers within the assay. To quantify the absolute abundance of each unique TCRbeta CDR3 rearrangement, sequence reads were collapsed and filtered. Productive Simpson clonality was computed per sample as the square root of Simpson's diversity index over productive rearrangements. TCRdb mirrors the immuneACCESS table, restricted to in-frame sequences. Some clones are absent from its copies; in checked studies, under half trace to an unresolved V gene, and the reason for the others is unknown. That table supplies the V and J calls and clone size; D and trimming were determined from the DNA. A total of about 230,000 clones appear in this sample, 81% of them only once. The top ten clones comprise 7.5% of the sample.

From the cysteine up to the phenylalanine, the CDR3 has a length of 15 residues. Of the read, only the CDR3 DNA is kept; its 45 bases are in frame from base 1. V loses 0 bases, J loses 4 bases, and the germline ends lie 12 bases apart. The germline V gene yields MNHEY for CDR1 and SVGAGI for CDR2. Of note for this clone: The antigen this receptor binds is unknown. There are no base qualities to consult, and no much larger clone falls within one base.

This TCR came from a woman of 80 years or more with COVID-19, enrolled during active disease. The receptor chain draws on TRBV6-5 and TRBJ1-1; TRBD1 could be the D gene, as 5 bases match. Sequencing used peripheral blood. CDR3 sequence: CASSYSTRAGTEAFF. The DNA reads as follows: TGTGCCAGCAGTTACTCGACCAGGGCAGGCACTGAAGCTTTCTTT.